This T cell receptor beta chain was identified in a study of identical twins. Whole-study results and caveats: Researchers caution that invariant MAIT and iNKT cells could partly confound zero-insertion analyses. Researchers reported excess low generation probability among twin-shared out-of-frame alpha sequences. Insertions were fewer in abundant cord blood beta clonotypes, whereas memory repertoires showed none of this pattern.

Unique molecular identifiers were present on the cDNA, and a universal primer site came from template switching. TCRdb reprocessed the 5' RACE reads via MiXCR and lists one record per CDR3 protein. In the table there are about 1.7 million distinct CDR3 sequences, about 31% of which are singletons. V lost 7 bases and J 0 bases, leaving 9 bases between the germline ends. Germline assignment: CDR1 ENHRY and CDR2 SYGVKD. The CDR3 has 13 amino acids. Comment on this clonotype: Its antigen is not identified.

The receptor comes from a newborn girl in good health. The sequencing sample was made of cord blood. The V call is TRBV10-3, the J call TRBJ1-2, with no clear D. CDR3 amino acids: CAITMGSNYGYTF. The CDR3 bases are TGTGCCATCACCATGGGGTCTAACTATGGCTACACCTTC.